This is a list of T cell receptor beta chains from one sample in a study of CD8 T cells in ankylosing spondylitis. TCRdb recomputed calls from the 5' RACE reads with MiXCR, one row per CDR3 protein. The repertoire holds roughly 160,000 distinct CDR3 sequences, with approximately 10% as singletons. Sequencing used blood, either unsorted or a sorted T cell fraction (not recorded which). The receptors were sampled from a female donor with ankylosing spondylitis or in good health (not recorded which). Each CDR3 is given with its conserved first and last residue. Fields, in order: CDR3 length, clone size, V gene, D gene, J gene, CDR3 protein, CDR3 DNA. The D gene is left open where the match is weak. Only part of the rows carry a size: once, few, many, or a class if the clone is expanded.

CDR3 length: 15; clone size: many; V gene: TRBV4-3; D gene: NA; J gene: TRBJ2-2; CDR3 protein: CASSQGAFGSGELFF; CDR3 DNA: TGCGCCAGCAGCCAAGGCGCCTTTGGGTCCGGGGAGCTGTTTTTT
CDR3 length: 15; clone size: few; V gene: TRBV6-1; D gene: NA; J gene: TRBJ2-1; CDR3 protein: CASRQGAEIYNEQFF; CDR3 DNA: TGTGCCAGCAGACAGGGCGCTGAGATATACAATGAGCAGTTCTTC
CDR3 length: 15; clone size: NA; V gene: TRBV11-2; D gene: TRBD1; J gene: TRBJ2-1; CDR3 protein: CASSFIGDRASIWFF; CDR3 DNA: TGTGCCAGCAGCTTTATAGGGGACAGGGCATCTATCTGGTTCTTC
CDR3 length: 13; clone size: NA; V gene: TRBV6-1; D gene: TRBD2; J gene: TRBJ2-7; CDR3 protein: CASSKPSGYEQYF; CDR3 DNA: TGTGCCAGCAGTAAACCTAGCGGATACGAGCAGTACTTC
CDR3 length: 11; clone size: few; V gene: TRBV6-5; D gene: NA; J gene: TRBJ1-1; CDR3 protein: CASKAGLEAFF; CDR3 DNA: TGTGCCAGCAAGGCAGGACTTGAAGCTTTCTTT
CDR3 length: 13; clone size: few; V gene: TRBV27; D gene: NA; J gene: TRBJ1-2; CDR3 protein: CATGIGPNYGYTF; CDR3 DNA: TGTGCCACCGGTATTGGGCCTAACTATGGCTACACCTTC
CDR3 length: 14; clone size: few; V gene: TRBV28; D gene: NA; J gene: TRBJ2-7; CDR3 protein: CASSLTEGSYEQYF; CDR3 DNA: TGTGCCAGCAGTTTAACGGAGGGGAGTTACGAGCAGTACTTC
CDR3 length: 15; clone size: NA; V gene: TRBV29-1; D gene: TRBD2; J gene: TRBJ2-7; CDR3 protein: CSVSGGGLGSYEQYF; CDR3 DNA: TGCAGCGTTTCTGGGGGGGGACTCGGCTCCTACGAGCAGTACTTC
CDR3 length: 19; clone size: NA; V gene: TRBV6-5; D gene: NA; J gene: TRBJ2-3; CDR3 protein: CASSYSTGSGNVGGDTQYF; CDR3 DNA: TGTGCCAGCAGTTACTCGACCGGGTCAGGAAATGTCGGCGGGGATACGCAGTATTTT
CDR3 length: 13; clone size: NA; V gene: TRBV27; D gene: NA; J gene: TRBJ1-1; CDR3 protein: CASSYQIGTEAFF; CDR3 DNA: TGTGCCAGCAGCTACCAAATCGGGACTGAAGCTTTCTTT
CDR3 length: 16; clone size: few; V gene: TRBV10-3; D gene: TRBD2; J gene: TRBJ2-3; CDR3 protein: CAISELGLAGFHTQYF; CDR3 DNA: TGTGCCATCAGTGAGTTGGGACTAGCGGGATTCCATACGCAGTATTTT
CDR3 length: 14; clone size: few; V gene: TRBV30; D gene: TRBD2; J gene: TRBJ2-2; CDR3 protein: CAWILAGISGELFF; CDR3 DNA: TGTGCCTGGATTCTAGCGGGAATCTCCGGGGAGCTGTTTTTT
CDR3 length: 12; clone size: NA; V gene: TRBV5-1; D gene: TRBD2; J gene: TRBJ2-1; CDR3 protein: CASNWGGDEQFF; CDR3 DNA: TGCGCCAGCAACTGGGGGGGGGATGAGCAGTTCTTC
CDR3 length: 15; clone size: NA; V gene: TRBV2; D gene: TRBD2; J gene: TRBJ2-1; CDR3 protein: CASSVWTSSHNEQFF; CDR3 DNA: TGTGCCAGCAGTGTATGGACTAGCTCTCACAATGAGCAGTTCTTC
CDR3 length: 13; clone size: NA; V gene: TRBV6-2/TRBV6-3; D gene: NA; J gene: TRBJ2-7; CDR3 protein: CASTQTEPYEQYF; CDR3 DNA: TGTGCCAGCACCCAGACAGAACCCTACGAGCAGTACTTC
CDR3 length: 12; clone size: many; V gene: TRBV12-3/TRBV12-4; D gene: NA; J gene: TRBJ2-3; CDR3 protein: CASSLAADTQYF; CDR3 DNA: TGTGCCAGCAGTTTAGCAGCAGATACGCAGTATTTT
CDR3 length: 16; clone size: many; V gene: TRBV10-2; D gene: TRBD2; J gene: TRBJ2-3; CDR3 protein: CASSESTSGSTDTQYF; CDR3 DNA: TGCGCCAGCAGTGAGTCGACTAGCGGGAGCACAGATACGCAGTATTTT
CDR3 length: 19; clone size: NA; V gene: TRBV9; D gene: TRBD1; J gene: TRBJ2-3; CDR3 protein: CASSASAVGQGASTDTQYF; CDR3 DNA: TGTGCCAGCAGCGCTTCGGCTGTCGGACAGGGAGCTAGCACAGATACGCAGTATTTT
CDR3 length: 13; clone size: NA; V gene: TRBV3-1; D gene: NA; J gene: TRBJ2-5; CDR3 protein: CASSQDRRETQYF; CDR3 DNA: TGTGCCAGCAGCCAAGATCGCAGGGAGACCCAGTACTTC
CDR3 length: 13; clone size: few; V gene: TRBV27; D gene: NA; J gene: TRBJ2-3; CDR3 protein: CASSLTISDTQYF; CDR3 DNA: TGTGCCAGCAGTTTAACTATCTCAGATACGCAGTATTTT
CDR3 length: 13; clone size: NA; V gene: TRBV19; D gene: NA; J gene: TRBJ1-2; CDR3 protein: CASIGRHLDGYTF; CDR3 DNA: TGTGCCAGTATCGGGAGGCACCTAGATGGCTACACCTTC
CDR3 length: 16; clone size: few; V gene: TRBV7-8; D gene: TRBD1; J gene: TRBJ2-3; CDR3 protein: CASSLGTGTSPDTQYF; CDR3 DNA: TGTGCCAGCAGCTTAGGGACAGGGACGTCGCCAGATACGCAGTATTTT
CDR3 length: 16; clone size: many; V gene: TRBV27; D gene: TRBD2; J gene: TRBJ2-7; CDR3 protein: CASSLSSLAATYEQYF; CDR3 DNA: TGTGCCAGCAGTTTATCGTCGCTAGCGGCAACCTACGAGCAGTACTTC
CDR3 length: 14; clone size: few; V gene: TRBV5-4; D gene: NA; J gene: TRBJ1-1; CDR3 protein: CASSEARTNTEAFF; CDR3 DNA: TGTGCCAGCAGCGAGGCAAGGACGAACACTGAAGCTTTCTTT
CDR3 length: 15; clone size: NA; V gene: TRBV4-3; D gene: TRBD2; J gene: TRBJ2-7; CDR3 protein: CASSQATGGFYEQYF; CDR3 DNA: TGCGCCAGCAGCCAGGCAACGGGGGGGTTCTACGAGCAGTACTTC
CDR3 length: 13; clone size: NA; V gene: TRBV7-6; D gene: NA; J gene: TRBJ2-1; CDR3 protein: CASSLPAELEQFF; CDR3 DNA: TGTGCCAGCAGCTTACCAGCGGAGCTTGAGCAGTTCTTC
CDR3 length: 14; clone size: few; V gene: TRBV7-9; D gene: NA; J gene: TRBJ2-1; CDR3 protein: CASSLGARDEEQFF; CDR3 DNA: TGTGCCAGCAGCTTAGGGGCCCGTGACGAGGAGCAGTTCTTC
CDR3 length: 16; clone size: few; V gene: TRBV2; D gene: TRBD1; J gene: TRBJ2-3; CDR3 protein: CASSPWETGGEDTQYF; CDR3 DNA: TGTGCCAGCAGTCCTTGGGAAACAGGGGGTGAAGATACGCAGTATTTT
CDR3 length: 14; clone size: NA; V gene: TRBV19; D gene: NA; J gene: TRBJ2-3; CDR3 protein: CASSPRWGADTQYF; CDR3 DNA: TGTGCCAGTAGTCCCAGATGGGGTGCAGATACGCAGTATTTT
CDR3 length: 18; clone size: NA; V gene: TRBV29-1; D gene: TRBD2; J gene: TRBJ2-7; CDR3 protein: CSVEVPGLAEYSSYEQYF; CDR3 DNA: TGCAGCGTTGAAGTCCCGGGACTAGCGGAATATAGCTCCTACGAGCAGTACTTC
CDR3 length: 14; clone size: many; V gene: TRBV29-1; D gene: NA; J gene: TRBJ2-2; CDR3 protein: CSVGRDPGAGELFF; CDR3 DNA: TGCAGCGTTGGGCGGGATCCCGGGGCCGGGGAGCTGTTTTTT
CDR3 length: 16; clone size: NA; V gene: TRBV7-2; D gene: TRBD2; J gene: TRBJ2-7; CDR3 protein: CASSVLGLAGGYEQYF; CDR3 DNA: TGTGCCAGCAGCGTACTAGGACTAGCGGGAGGGTACGAGCAGTACTTC
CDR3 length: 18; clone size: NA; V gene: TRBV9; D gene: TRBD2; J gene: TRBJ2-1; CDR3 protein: CASSARDRLAGQYNEQFF; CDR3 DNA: TGTGCCAGCAGCGCTCGCGACCGACTAGCGGGGCAATACAATGAGCAGTTCTTC
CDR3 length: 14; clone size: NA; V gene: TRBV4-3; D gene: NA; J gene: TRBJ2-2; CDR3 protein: CASRDGHNTGELFF; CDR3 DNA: TGCGCCAGTCGGGACGGACACAACACCGGGGAGCTGTTTTTT
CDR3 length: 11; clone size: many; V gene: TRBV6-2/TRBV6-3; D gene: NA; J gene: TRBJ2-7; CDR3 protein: CASTDSYEQYF; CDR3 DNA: TGTGCCAGCACCGACTCCTACGAGCAGTACTTC
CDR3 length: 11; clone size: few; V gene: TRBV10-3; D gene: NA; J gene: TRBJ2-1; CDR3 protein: CAIMADNEQFF; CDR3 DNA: TGTGCCATCATGGCCGACAATGAGCAGTTCTTC
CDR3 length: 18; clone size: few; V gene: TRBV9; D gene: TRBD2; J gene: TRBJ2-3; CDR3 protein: CASSPGGFRTSITDTQYF; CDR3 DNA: TGTGCCAGCAGCCCGGGGGGGTTTAGAACCAGCATCACAGATACGCAGTATTTT
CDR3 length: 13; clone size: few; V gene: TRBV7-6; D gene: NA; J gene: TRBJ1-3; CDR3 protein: CASSLGSRNTIYF; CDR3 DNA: TGTGCCAGCAGCTTGGGATCTCGGAACACCATATATTTT
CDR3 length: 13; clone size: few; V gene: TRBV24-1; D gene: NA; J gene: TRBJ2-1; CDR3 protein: CATSESSLNEQFF; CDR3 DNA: TGTGCCACCAGTGAGTCTAGTCTCAATGAGCAGTTCTTC
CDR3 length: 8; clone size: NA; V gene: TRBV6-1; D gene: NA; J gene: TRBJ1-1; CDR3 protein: CAGGGAFF; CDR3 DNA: TGTGCCGGAGGTGGCGCTTTCTTT
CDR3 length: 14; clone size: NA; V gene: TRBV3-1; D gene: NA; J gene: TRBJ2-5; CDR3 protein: CASSPTGSQETQYF; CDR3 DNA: TGTGCCAGCAGCCCCACGGGGTCACAAGAGACCCAGTACTTC
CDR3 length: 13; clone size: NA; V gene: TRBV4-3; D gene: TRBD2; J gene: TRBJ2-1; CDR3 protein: CASSQRTSGKQFF; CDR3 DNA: TGCGCCAGCAGCCAGCGGACTAGCGGCAAACAGTTCTTC
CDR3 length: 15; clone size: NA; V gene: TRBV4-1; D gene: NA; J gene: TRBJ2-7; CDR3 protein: CATGMASGVTYEQYF; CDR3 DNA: TGCGCCACTGGGATGGCGTCAGGGGTCACCTACGAGCAGTACTTC
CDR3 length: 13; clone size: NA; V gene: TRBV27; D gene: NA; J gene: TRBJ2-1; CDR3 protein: CASSLGVSNEQFF; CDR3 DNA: TGTGCCAGCAGTTTAGGGGTCAGCAATGAGCAGTTCTTC
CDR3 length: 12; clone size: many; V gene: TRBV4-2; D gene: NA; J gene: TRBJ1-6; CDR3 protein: CASRKASDHLHF; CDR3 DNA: TGTGCCAGCAGAAAGGCGTCCGATCACCTCCACTTT
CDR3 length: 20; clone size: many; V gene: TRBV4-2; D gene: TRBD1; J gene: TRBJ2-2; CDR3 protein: CASSQLSNRDRATNTGELFF; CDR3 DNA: TGTGCCAGCAGCCAACTCTCAAACCGGGACAGAGCTACGAACACCGGGGAGCTGTTTTTT
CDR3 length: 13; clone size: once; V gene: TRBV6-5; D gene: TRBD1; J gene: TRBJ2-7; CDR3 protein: CASTGTGTYEQYF; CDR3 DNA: TGTGCCAGCACCGGGACAGGCACCTACGAGCAGTACTTC
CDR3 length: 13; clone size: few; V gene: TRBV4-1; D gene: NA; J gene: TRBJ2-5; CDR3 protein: CASSPETQETQYF; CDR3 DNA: TGCGCCAGCAGCCCCGAGACCCAAGAGACCCAGTACTTC
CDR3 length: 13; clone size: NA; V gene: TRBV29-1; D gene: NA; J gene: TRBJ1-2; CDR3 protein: CSVEDGQLYGYTF; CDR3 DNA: TGCAGCGTTGAAGATGGACAGCTTTATGGCTACACCTTC
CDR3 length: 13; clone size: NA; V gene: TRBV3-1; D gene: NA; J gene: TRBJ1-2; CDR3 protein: CASSFDSNYGYTF; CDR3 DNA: TGTGCCAGCAGCTTCGACAGCAACTATGGCTACACCTTC
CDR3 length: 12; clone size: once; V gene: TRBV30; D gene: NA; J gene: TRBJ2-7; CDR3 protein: CAWSLQSYEQYF; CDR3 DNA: TGTGCCTGGAGCCTACAGTCCTACGAGCAGTACTTC
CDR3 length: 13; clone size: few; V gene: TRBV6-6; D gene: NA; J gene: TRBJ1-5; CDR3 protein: CASRRVDNQPQHF; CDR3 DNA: TGTGCCAGCAGAAGAGTTGACAATCAGCCCCAGCATTTT
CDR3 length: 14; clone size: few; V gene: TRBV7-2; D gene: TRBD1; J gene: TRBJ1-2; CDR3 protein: CASSWTGGYYGYTF; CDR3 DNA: TGTGCCAGCAGCTGGACAGGGGGCTACTATGGCTACACCTTC
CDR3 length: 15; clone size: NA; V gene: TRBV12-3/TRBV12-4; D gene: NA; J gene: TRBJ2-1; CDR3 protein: CASSLAGESSNEQFF; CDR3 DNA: TGTGCCAGCAGTTTAGCGGGAGAGTCGTCCAATGAGCAGTTCTTC
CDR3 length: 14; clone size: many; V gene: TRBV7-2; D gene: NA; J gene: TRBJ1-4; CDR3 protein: CASSSSGINEKLFF; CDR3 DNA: TGTGCCAGCAGCTCTTCCGGGATTAATGAAAAACTGTTTTTT
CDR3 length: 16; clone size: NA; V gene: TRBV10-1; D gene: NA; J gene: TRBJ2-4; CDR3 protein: CASSPTATLAKNIQYF; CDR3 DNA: TGCGCCAGCAGTCCGACAGCCACCCTAGCCAAAAACATTCAGTACTTC
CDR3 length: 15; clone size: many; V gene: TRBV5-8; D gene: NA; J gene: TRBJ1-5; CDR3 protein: CASSLGQVTNQPQHF; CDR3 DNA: TGTGCCAGCAGCTTGGGACAGGTGACTAATCAGCCCCAGCATTTT
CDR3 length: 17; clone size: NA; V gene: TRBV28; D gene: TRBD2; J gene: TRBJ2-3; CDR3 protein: CASSRTIAGGRTDTQYF; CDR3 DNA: TGTGCCAGCAGTCGTACTATAGCGGGAGGACGCACAGATACGCAGTATTTT
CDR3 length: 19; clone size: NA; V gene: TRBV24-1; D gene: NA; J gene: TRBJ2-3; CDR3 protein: CATSVRGSGGPRSTDTQYF; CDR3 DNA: TGTGCCACCAGTGTCAGAGGATCTGGGGGACCGAGATCCACAGATACGCAGTATTTT
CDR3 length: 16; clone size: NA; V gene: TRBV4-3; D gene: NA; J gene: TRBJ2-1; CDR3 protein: CASSQDDLSGYNEQFF; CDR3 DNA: TGCGCCAGCAGCCAAGATGACCTTTCGGGCTACAATGAGCAGTTCTTC